Each of the 2 T cell receptor beta chains below was sequenced from the same sample in a study of blood T cell repertoires in COVID-19 (dated by TCRdb to the early 2020s). Library construction relied on the immunoSEQ multiplex PCR assay. In TCRdb, the immuneACCESS table is reduced to in-frame sequences with V and J assigned. These tables do not hold every clone; where another copy was compared, an unresolved V gene accounts for under half, and the others remain unexplained. For this sample there are 350,000 to 450,000 clones; about 91% appear just once. The ten top clones hold about 1.6% of the sample. The sample taken for sequencing was peripheral blood. Receptor source: a middle-aged woman with COVID-19, enrolled during active disease.

The chain employs TRBV19 and TRBJ2-7; 10 nucleotides align to TRBD2. Germline V gives CDR1 LNHDA, CDR2 SQIVND (reference sequence). The CDR3 has 15 residues. After removal of 7 bases from V and 0 bases from J, the junction contained 6 bases not matched to a gene. The CDR3 region has the DNA TGTGCCAGTAAGATACTAGCGGGGAGCTCCTACGAGCAGTACTTC. Its protein is CASKILAGSSYEQYF.

This rearrangement joins TRBV6-2 or TRBV6-3 to TRBJ2-1, with D unresolved. The V end was cut by 2 bases, the J end by 0 bases, with 8 bases between. From germline, CDR1 is MNHEY and CDR2 SVGEGT. This CDR3 has 15 amino acids. CDR3 amino acids: CASSYLISSYNEQFF. CDR3 bases: TGTGCCAGCAGTTACCTGATTAGCTCCTACAATGAGCAGTTCTTC.